This entry lists 21 T cell receptor beta chains sequenced from one sample in a study of cytomegalovirus exposure and HLA in healthy donors. Primers for the PCR totalled 60 Vbeta and 13 Jbeta. Here immunoSEQ multiplex PCR was the method, and the copy in TCRdb shows in-frame clones only, minus some. Altogether 150,000 to 200,000 clones are present, 75% being singletons, with the ten largest covering 4% to 5.5%. The sequencing input was PBMCs. The receptors stem from a male donor in good health and CMV-seronegative.

The V gene is TRBV5-5, the J gene TRBJ1-6; possible D gene TRBD1, 6 bases. Trimming cost V 4 bases and J 7 bases, with 18 bases left between them. This CDR3 comprises 16 residues. Per the germline V gene, CDR1 is SGHKS and CDR2 is YYEKEE (reference sequence). CDR3 region: CASSLVPAGANSPLHF. CDR3 DNA sequence: TGTGCCAGCAGCCTAGTCCCAGCGGGGGCGAATTCACCCCTCCACTTT. The whole variable domain, remainder taken from reference TRBV5-5 and TRBJ1-6, is DAGVTQSPTHLIKTRGQQVTLRCSPISGHKSVSWYQQVLGQGPQFIFQYYEKEERGRGNFPDRFSARQFPNYSSELNVNALLLGDSALYLCASSLVPAGANSPLHFGNGTRLTVT.

The chain employs TRBV4-3 and TRBJ1-1; TRBD1 might be the D (5 bases). V shed 2 bases and J shed 3 bases, with 13 bases lying between them. There are 15 residues in the CDR3. CDR1 is LGHNA and CDR2 is YSLEER in the germline V gene. For the CDR3, the DNA is TGCGCCAGCAGCCAATACTCGGGGGGACACACTGAAGCTTTCTTT. Its translation is CASSQYSGGHTEAFF.

The chain employs TRBV4-3 and TRBJ1-2; TRBD1 is a possible D gene (5 bases). The CDR3 is 16 amino acids. Germline-derived CDR1 and CDR2 are LGHNA and YSLEER. Between the trimmed V and J ends, which lost 4 bases and 9 bases, there was a span of 24 bases. In DNA form, the CDR3 reads TGCGCCAGCAGCCGCCGTGGAGGGGCGTATGATCTCAGCTACACCTTC. Encoded protein: CASSRRGGAYDLSYTF.

The chain links TRBV7-6 to TRBJ2-1; 8 bases fit TRBD2. The CDR3 sequence is 15 residues long. Germline trimming cut 6 bases from V and 1 base from J; bases unmatched to any gene: 5. Per germline, CDR1 SGHVS and CDR2 FNYEAQ. DNA for the CDR3: TGTGCCAGCAGGCCCCTAGCGGGTTCCTACAATGAGCAGTTCTTC. Its protein is CASRPLAGSYNEQFF.

This chain joins TRBV6-4 and TRBJ1-1; D not certain. The germline V and J ends were trimmed by 7 bases and 1 base, with 16 bases remaining between them. Germline CDR1 is MRHNA and CDR2 is SNTAGT. CDR3 length: 15 residues. CDR3 amino acids: CASTGGPLGNTEAFF. The DNA for the CDR3 is TGTGCCAGCACGGGAGGACCATTAGGGAACACTGAAGCTTTCTTT.

The J gene is TRBJ1-4, the V gene TRBV4-2; 7 nucleotides align to TRBD1. Germline values: CDR1 LGHNA, CDR2 YNFKEQ. This CDR3 contains 14 residues. Trimming removed 4 bases from V and 8 bases from J; junction bases left unmatched: 7. The CDR3 DNA is TGTGCCAGCAGCCCCGAGGGGGCCGCCGAAAAACTGTTTTTT. Its protein product is CASSPEGAAEKLFF.

This clone was seen a few times. The chain recombines TRBV14 with TRBJ2-3; possible D gene TRBD2, 5 bases. The CDR3 covers 13 residues. Germline lookup yields CDR1 SGHDN and CDR2 FVKESK. Trimming took off 6 bases at V and 1 base at J, with 8 bases between the two ends. The CDR3 DNA reads as TGTGCCAGCAGGAGCGGAGGCACAGATACGCAGTATTTT. Its translation is CASRSGGTDTQYF.

The genes are TRBV6-5 and TRBJ2-7, with D hard to call. Germline loops: CDR1 MNHEY, CDR2 SVGAGI. With 0 bases removed from V and 2 bases from J, the gap between germline ends came to 11 bases. This CDR3 is 15 amino acids long. The DNA of the CDR3 is TGTGCCAGCAGTTACTCGATAACAGAACCCTACGAGCAGTACTTC. Amino acid sequence: CASSYSITEPYEQYF.

The chain is built from TRBV23-1 and TRBJ1-1; 7 nucleotides match TRBD1. TRBV23-1 is classed as an ORF, of uncertain function. The J segment lost 0 bases and the V segment lost 1 base, leaving 11 bases of the junction unmatched. This CDR3 is built from 18 residues. CDR3 loop: CASSQWEGTAYMNTEAFF. The CDR3 region has the DNA TGCGCCAGCAGTCAATGGGAAGGGACAGCTTATATGAACACTGAAGCTTTCTTT.

The rearrangement joins TRBV9 to TRBJ2-7; 10 nucleotides match TRBD2. Germline V lookup: CDR1 SGDLS, CDR2 YYNGEE. J gave up 9 bases and V 4 bases, and 10 bases lay outside the gene matches. This CDR3 comprises 14 residues. The CDR3 sequence: CASSLTSGKDGQYF. The CDR3 region has the DNA TGTGCCAGCAGCTTAACTAGCGGGAAGGACGGGCAGTACTTC.

The rearrangement joins TRBV4-1 to TRBJ2-5; 9 bases map to TRBD1. The germline V gene has CDR1 MGHRA and CDR2 YSYEKL. V shed 4 bases and J 5 bases; nucleotides not matched to a gene: 11. There are 16 residues in the CDR3. CDR3 loop: CASSLGWTGDAETQYF. CDR3 coding DNA: TGCGCCAGCAGCCTTGGTTGGACAGGGGACGCCGAGACCCAGTACTTC.

The chain combines TRBV5-8 with TRBJ1-4, with D unclear. This CDR3 spans 14 amino acids. CDR1 SGHTS and CDR2 YDEGEE come from the germline V gene. Trimming took off 0 bases at V and 0 bases at J, with 3 bases between the two ends. The CDR3 here is CASSLGPTNEKLFF. The DNA for the CDR3 is TGTGCCAGCAGCTTGGGGCCAACTAATGAAAAACTGTTTTTT.

This clone was counted only a few times. This rearrangement joins TRBV5-1 to TRBJ2-5; 11 nucleotides line up with TRBD2. The assigned J gene may be wrong: the sequence end matches TRBJ2-7 better. Germline V gene lookup returns CDR1 SGHRS and CDR2 YFSETQ. The CDR3 has 16 amino acids. The CDR3 DNA is TGCGCCAGCAGCCGGAGACTAGCGGGGCTTACCTACGAGCAGTACTTC. Protein product: CASSRRLAGLTYEQYF.

This clone was counted between two and nine times. The chain has TRBV7-2 and TRBJ2-1; D is ambiguous. Trimming removed 5 bases from V and 1 base from J, with 9 bases in between. CDR1 and CDR2 (germline): SGHTA, FQGNSA. The CDR3 sequence is 14 residues long. For the CDR3, the DNA is TGTGCCAGCAGCCCTATGTTTTCCTACAATGAGCAGTTCTTC. Translation gives CASSPMFSYNEQFF.

The chain recombines TRBV7-9 with TRBJ2-7; 10 bases match TRBD2. This CDR3 is built from 15 residues. Germline CDR1 reads SEHNR; CDR2 reads FQNEAQ (reference sequence). V shed 4 bases and J 3 bases; nucleotides not matched to a gene: 6. The DNA of the CDR3 is TGTGCCAGCAGCTCCCTACTAGCGGGGCTCTACGAGCAGTACTTC. This codes for CASSSLLAGLYEQYF.

The rearrangement uses TRBV7-6 and TRBJ2-6; 8 bases are a match to TRBD1. Germline V gene lookup returns CDR1 SGHVS and CDR2 FNYEAQ. The CDR3 has 16 amino acids. Trimming removed 0 bases from V and 2 bases from J; junction bases left unmatched: 0. The CDR3 spells CASSLATGAGANVLTF. Here the CDR3 DNA reads TGTGCCAGCAGCTTAGCGACAGGGGCTGGGGCCAACGTCCTGACTTTC.

This clone was recorded only once. The genes are TRBV7-6 and TRBJ2-2, with TRBD2 identical over 10 bases. Germline V gene lookup returns CDR1 SGHVS and CDR2 FNYEAQ. The ends lost 5 bases at V and 7 bases at J; junction bases unmatched: 10. This CDR3 has 16 residues. CDR3 amino acids: CASSPQAGGRVGELFF. As DNA, the CDR3 is TGTGCCAGCAGCCCCCAAGCGGGGGGGCGTGTCGGGGAGCTGTTTTTT. The whole variable domain, filled in from reference TRBV7-6 and TRBJ2-2, reads GAGVSQSPRYKVTKRGQDVALRCDPISGHVSLYWYRQALGQGPEFLTYFNYEAQQDKSGLPNDRFSAERPEGSISTLTIQRTEQRDSAMYRCASSPQAGGRVGELFFGEGSRLTVL.

This chain connects TRBV7-2 to TRBJ2-3; 7 nucleotides agree with TRBD2. Germline V gene lookup returns CDR1 SGHTA and CDR2 FQGNSA. This CDR3 is built from 14 residues. V was pared by 5 bases and J by 2 bases, with 4 bases of the junction left unmatched. The CDR3 DNA reads as TGTGCCAGCAGCCTCCTAGCGGACACAGATACGCAGTATTTT. It translates to CASSLLADTDTQYF.

The J gene is TRBJ1-4, the V gene TRBV9; 7 bases are shared with TRBD1. The germline V gene encodes CDR1 SGDLS and CDR2 YYNGEE. J gave up 7 bases and V 4 bases, and 13 bases lay outside the gene matches. The CDR3 consists of 16 residues. The CDR3 is CASSSALNRGIEKLFF. The DNA for the CDR3 is TGTGCCAGCAGCTCTGCTTTAAACAGGGGAATTGAAAAACTGTTTTTT.

In its sample, this clone was seen once. The chain employs TRBV5-8 and TRBJ1-4; D not certain. The V gene lost 5 bases and the J gene lost 13 bases, with 15 bases spanning the gap. The CDR3 length is 12 residues. The germline V gene encodes CDR1 SGHTS and CDR2 YDEGEE. The CDR3 DNA reads TGTGCCAGCAGTCGGAGGCCGCCGGGACTGTTTTTT. Translating it yields CASSRRPPGLFF.

The rearrangement joins TRBV19 to TRBJ1-1; maybe TRBD1 (5 bases). The CDR3 is 13 residues long. The V and J ends lost 5 bases and 1 base respectively, with 8 bases between them. Germline loops: CDR1 LNHDA, CDR2 SQIVND (reference sequence). The CDR3 loop is CASSLGANTEAFF. Written as DNA, the CDR3 is TGTGCCAGTAGTCTTGGGGCGAACACTGAAGCTTTCTTT. The variable domain in full, completed from reference TRBV19 and TRBJ1-1, reads DGGITQSPKYLFRKEGQNVTLSCEQNLNHDAMYWYRQDPGQGLRLIYYSQIVNDFQKGDIAEGYSVSREKKESFPLTVTSAQKNPTAFYLCASSLGANTEAFFGQGTRLTVV.